Listed here are 21 T cell receptor beta chains from one sample, sequenced in a study of control samples from healthy donors and cancer patients. Produced via immunoSEQ multiplex PCR; TCRdb's table is partial and in-frame only. Of fewer than 30,000 clones in the sample, about 83% were seen once. Material: PBMCs. These receptor sequences come from a middle-aged woman with lung cancer.

The V gene is TRBV2, the J gene TRBJ2-2, with a possible D match to TRBD2 (7 bases). This CDR3 comprises 15 residues. Trimming cost V 4 bases and J 9 bases, with 18 bases left between them. Germline-derived CDR1 and CDR2 are SNHLY and FYNNEI. This CDR3 reads CASSVAGAQVRELFF. DNA of the CDR3: TGTGCCAGCAGTGTGGCGGGGGCCCAAGTCAGGGAGCTGTTTTTT.

V usage is TRBV4-3 and J usage is TRBJ2-2; perhaps TRBD1 as D (5 bases). Germline CDR1 and CDR2: LGHNA and YSLEER. CDR3 length: 18 residues. The ends were cut back, 0 bases at V and 7 bases at J, with 21 bases in the middle. CDR3 nucleotide sequence: TGCGCCAGCAGCCAAGAGCAGTACACCCAGGGCCTTCACGGGGAGCTGTTTTTT. Translating it yields CASSQEQYTQGLHGELFF.

This clone was found once. The chain recombines TRBV5-1 with TRBJ2-4; D call uncertain. Trimming stripped 0 bases from V and 1 base from J, with 11 bases between. The germline gives CDR1 SGHRS, CDR2 YFSETQ. CDR3 length: 16 amino acids. The CDR3 coding sequence is TGCGCCAGCAGCTTGGGCCCGGCGCGGGCCAAAAACATTCAGTACTTC. This codes for CASSLGPARAKNIQYF.

The rearrangement joins TRBV7-2 to TRBJ1-3; TRBD1 agrees at 8 bases. After removal of 5 bases from V and 2 bases from J, the junction contained 11 bases not matched to a gene. The CDR3 length is 17 residues. Germline values: CDR1 SGHTA, CDR2 FQGNSA. The CDR3 spells CASSLKGRTGTGNTIYF. CDR3 coding DNA: TGTGCCAGCAGCCTAAAGGGGAGGACAGGGACTGGAAACACCATATATTTT.

The table lists this clone with a count of one. This chain connects TRBV5-6 to TRBJ2-3, with 7 bases fitting TRBD2. V was clipped by 3 bases and J by 4 bases; unmatched bases: 8. This CDR3 is built from 15 residues. The germline V gene has CDR1 SGHDT and CDR2 YYEEEE. The CDR3 DNA reads TGTGCCAGCAGCTATATGACTAGCTCCCCAGATACGCAGTATTTT. It translates to CASSYMTSSPDTQYF.

The J gene is TRBJ1-2, the V gene TRBV5-6, with D maybe TRBD1 (6 bases). CDR1 and CDR2 from the germline V gene are SGHDT and YYEEEE. The CDR3 extends over 13 amino acids. The V end was cut by 4 bases, the J end by 4 bases, with 11 bases between. The CDR3, as DNA: TGTGCCAGCAGCCCAGGGGTGGGCTATGGCTACACCTTC. This gives the protein CASSPGVGYGYTF.

As to this clone: Germline is not matched at one junction end, which may reflect a read error. This chain links TRBV4-2 with TRBJ1-2; the D is unclear. The CDR3 contains 14 residues. The germline V gene has CDR1 LGHNA and CDR2 YNFKEQ. In DNA form, the CDR3 reads TGTGCCAGCAGCCAAGATAACGGTAACTATGACTACACCTTC. Translating gives CASSQDNGNYDYTF.

The chain joins TRBV5-1 to TRBJ1-4, with 7 bases that match TRBD1. CDR3 size: 14 residues. From germline, CDR1 is SGHRS and CDR2 YFSETQ. Trimming removed 3 bases from V and 6 bases from J; junction bases left unmatched: 5. DNA of the CDR3: TGCGCCAGCAGCTCGGAAGACAGGGATGAAAAACTGTTTTTT. This codes for CASSSEDRDEKLFF.

The V and J genes are TRBV4-2 and TRBJ1-2; TRBD1 aligns across 7 bases. This CDR3 region has 17 residues. Per germline, CDR1 LGHNA and CDR2 YNFKEQ. With V trimmed by 0 bases and J by 5 bases, 12 bases remained unmatched. CDR3 region: CASSQDPTGIGVYGYTF. CDR3 nucleotide sequence: TGTGCCAGCAGCCAAGACCCGACAGGGATCGGAGTATATGGCTACACCTTC.

The chain couples TRBV19 to TRBJ1-1; no clear D. CDR3 length: 13 residues. Trimming took 5 bases from V and 5 from J, leaving 12 bases between them. Germline V gives CDR1 LNHDA, CDR2 SQIVND (reference sequence). In DNA, the CDR3 is TGTGCCAGTAGTTCCCAGGTTGGTACTGAAGCTTTCTTT. Translated, it gives CASSSQVGTEAFF.

The chain couples TRBV28 to TRBJ2-3; 7 nucleotides agree with TRBD1. Germline lookup yields CDR1 MDHEN and CDR2 SYDVKM. The V and J ends lost 5 bases and 1 base, in that order; junction bases with no gene match: 6. This CDR3 comprises 15 residues. CDR3 bases: TGTGCCAGCAGTCCCCGGACAGGCGGCACAGATACGCAGTATTTT. It specifies CASSPRTGGTDTQYF.

The V call is TRBV4-1, the J call TRBJ1-1; D is ambiguous. Germline CDR1 is MGHRA and CDR2 is YSYEKL. V lost 8 bases and J 3 bases, leaving 10 bases between the germline ends. The CDR3 totals 12 residues. CDR3 in DNA: TGCGCCAGCCGCAGAGCAGACACTGAAGCTTTCTTT. Its translation: CASRRADTEAFF.

This chain uses TRBV12-3 or TRBV12-4 with TRBJ1-3, with 7 bases that match TRBD1. The CDR3 has 13 amino acids. Unmatched junction bases numbered 3, after V lost 3 bases and J lost 7 bases. CDR3 region: CASSFTGDNTIYF. CDR3 DNA sequence: TGTGCCAGCAGTTTCACAGGGGACAACACCATATATTTT.

The V call is TRBV5-4, the J call TRBJ2-7; TRBD1 or TRBD2 may be the D gene (5 bases each). The CDR3 is 13 residues long. CDR1 SGHNT and CDR2 YYREEE come from the germline V gene (reference sequence). Trimming cost V 3 bases and J 2 bases, with 9 bases left between them. The CDR3 spells CASSWDAAYEQYF. In DNA, the CDR3 is TGTGCCAGCAGCTGGGACGCAGCCTACGAGCAGTACTTC.

The CDR3 here is CASSAGRYTEAFF. CDR3 sequence (DNA): TGTGCCAGCAGCGCCGGAAGATACACTGAAGCTTTCTTT. The rearrangement uses TRBV5-5 and TRBJ1-1; D not certain. Germline loops: CDR1 SGHKS, CDR2 YYEKEE (reference sequence). CDR3 length: 13 amino acids. Trimming cost V 4 bases and J 3 bases, with 10 bases left between them.

J is TRBJ1-5 and V is TRBV19; D is perhaps TRBD1 (6 bases). Per germline, CDR1 LNHDA and CDR2 SQIVND (reference sequence). This CDR3 has 15 amino acids. V was trimmed by 5 bases and J by 7 bases, leaving 18 bases between them. CDR3 coding DNA: TGTGCCAGTAGTTCTCTCGGGGGCGCGGGGCAGCCCCAGCATTTT. Its protein is CASSSLGGAGQPQHF.

CDR3 DNA: TGTGCCAGCAGCCTGTCGGGGGGGGATTACAATGAGCAGTTCTTC. It yields the protein CASSLSGGDYNEQFF. The V gene is TRBV7-2, the J gene TRBJ2-1; TRBD2 aligns across 8 bases. In germline, CDR1 is SGHTA, CDR2 FQGNSA. Trimming cost V 5 bases and J 4 bases; bases outside gene matches: 7. The CDR3 runs 15 residues.

The genes are TRBV28 and TRBJ1-5; D call uncertain. This CDR3 is 15 amino acids long. V lost 6 bases, J lost 5 bases, and 17 bases lay in between. Germline V gene data show CDR1 as MDHEN and CDR2 as SYDVKM. The CDR3 protein is CASSRPRPWYQPQHF. The DNA of the CDR3 is TGTGCCAGCAGCCGACCCCGCCCGTGGTATCAGCCCCAGCATTTT.

The CDR3 DNA follows: TGTGCCAGCAGTCAGGACAGGGACCCGAGCTCCTATAATTCACCCCTCCACTTT. This encodes CASSQDRDPSSYNSPLHF. V gene TRBV7-8 combines with J gene TRBJ1-6; the match to TRBD1 covers 8 bases. CDR1 is SGHVS and CDR2 is FQNEAQ in the germline V gene. This CDR3 region has 18 residues. V lost 6 bases, J lost 0 bases, and 10 bases stayed unmatched.

The rearrangement joins TRBV7-9 to TRBJ2-7; maybe TRBD1 (6 bases). The CDR3 is made up of 14 amino acids. V shed 3 bases and J shed 2 bases, with 11 bases lying between them. Germline lookup yields CDR1 SEHNR and CDR2 FQNEAQ (reference sequence). The CDR3 spells CASSFLQGPYEQYF. CDR3 nucleotide sequence: TGTGCCAGCAGCTTCCTACAGGGTCCCTACGAGCAGTACTTC.

The J gene is TRBJ1-3, the V gene TRBV9, with D uncertain. The CDR3 is 15 amino acids. CDR1 SGDLS and CDR2 YYNGEE come from the germline V gene. V lost 0 bases, J lost 0 bases, and 7 bases lay in between. The CDR3 bases are TGTGCCAGCAGCGTAGACGGGTACTCTGGAAACACCATATATTTT. It is translated as CASSVDGYSGNTIYF.